A selection of T cell receptor beta chains follows, all from one sample in a study of CD8 T cells in Susac syndrome. TCRdb reanalysed the immunoSEQ multiplex PCR reads using MiXCR and keeps one entry per CDR3 protein. The table lists 130,000 to 150,000 distinct CDR3 sequences, 94% of them singletons. Material for sequencing was CD4+ T cells from PBMCs. The receptor set was obtained from a human donor in good health. Both conserved end residues are part of each CDR3. Fields, in order: CDR3 protein, J gene, V gene.

CDR3aa: CASSLAMGYTEAFF
j_gene: TRBJ1-1
v_gene: TRBV7-2

CDR3aa: CASSFLVIGLAAYEQYF
j_gene: TRBJ2-7
v_gene: TRBV5-6

CDR3aa: CASSRVQSSYNEQFF
j_gene: TRBJ2-1
v_gene: TRBV7-9

CDR3aa: CASSSTGRREQFF
j_gene: TRBJ2-1
v_gene: TRBV6-5

CDR3aa: CASSSRQGSTEAFF
j_gene: TRBJ1-1
v_gene: TRBV19

CDR3aa: CASSASGQGEYEQYF
j_gene: TRBJ2-7
v_gene: TRBV19

CDR3aa: CAWGRTGGTEAFF
j_gene: TRBJ1-1
v_gene: TRBV30

CDR3aa: CASSLRGQGGYNEQFF
j_gene: TRBJ2-1
v_gene: TRBV5-1

CDR3aa: CSARVQGDGYTF
j_gene: TRBJ1-2
v_gene: TRBV20-1

CDR3aa: CASSLFGDLRYNEQFF
j_gene: TRBJ2-1
v_gene: TRBV3-1

CDR3aa: CASSQGGNQRMQYF
j_gene: TRBJ2-7
v_gene: TRBV4-1

CDR3aa: CASSPGTGGRDEQFF
j_gene: TRBJ2-1
v_gene: TRBV12-3/TRBV12-4

CDR3aa: CASSRQGSSQETQYF
j_gene: TRBJ2-5
v_gene: TRBV11-3

CDR3aa: CSAIPGLAGQETQYF
j_gene: TRBJ2-5
v_gene: TRBV20-1

CDR3aa: CAISPREGETQYF
j_gene: TRBJ2-5
v_gene: TRBV10-3

CDR3aa: CANSSSSTGTDTEAFF
j_gene: TRBJ1-1
v_gene: TRBV7-9

CDR3aa: CASSLDFASTDTQYF
j_gene: TRBJ2-3
v_gene: TRBV5-1

CDR3aa: CASSYVGDRAYEQYF
j_gene: TRBJ2-7
v_gene: TRBV6-6

CDR3aa: CASSGGGHEQFF
j_gene: TRBJ2-1
v_gene: TRBV9

CDR3aa: CASSVAAGGTGELFF
j_gene: TRBJ2-2
v_gene: TRBV6-4

CDR3aa: CSVVPSLPEAQYF
j_gene: TRBJ2-5
v_gene: TRBV29-1

CDR3aa: CASSLGQGSGTGELFF
j_gene: TRBJ2-2
v_gene: TRBV11-1

CDR3aa: CASSLPGASYEQYF
j_gene: TRBJ2-7
v_gene: TRBV28

CDR3aa: CASSDRQRVNTEAFF
j_gene: TRBJ1-1
v_gene: TRBV2

CDR3aa: CSARVGALNTEAFF
j_gene: TRBJ1-1
v_gene: TRBV20-1